One sample yielded the 23 T cell receptor beta chains listed below, sequenced in a study of spatial heterogeneity in lung cancer. Broader study findings: Counts of expanded intratumoral alpha and beta TCRs tracked tumor mutation counts.

Regarding time point: sample taken at primary tumor resection. Their recognized antigens are unknown. TCRdb re-called the 5' RACE reads with MiXCR, one entry per CDR3 protein. The table has approximately 2,500 distinct CDR3 sequences, roughly 13% seen once. Sample: lung tumor tissue, taken at surgery. Receptors originate from a male donor with early-stage non-small cell lung cancer.

Only a few counts were recorded for this clonotype. CDR3: CSASGLAGALGYEQYF. The CDR3 DNA reads TGCAGTGCGAGTGGTCTAGCGGGAGCCCTAGGGTACGAGCAGTACTTC. The V call is TRBV20-1, the J call TRBJ2-7, with 10 bases identical to TRBD2. The germline V gene has CDR1 DFQATT and CDR2 SNEGSKA (reference sequence). The CDR3 has 16 residues. Trimming removed 6 bases from V and 4 bases from J; junction bases left unmatched: 15.

This clonotype was counted between two and nine times. This chain links TRBV11-2 with TRBJ2-4, with D unclear. Trimming left V 5 bases short and J 6 bases short, with 14 bases between. CDR3 length equals 14 residues. CDR1 SGHAT and CDR2 FQNNGV come from the germline V gene. The CDR3 reads CASSLSEPPNIQYF. In DNA form, the CDR3 reads TGTGCCAGCAGCCTCTCAGAGCCCCCAAACATTCAGTACTTC.

The chain couples TRBV12-3 or TRBV12-4 to TRBJ2-7; 7 bases map to TRBD2. V was pared by 6 bases and J by 3 bases, with 2 bases of the junction left unmatched. The CDR3 is 12 residues long. The CDR3 DNA is TGTGCCAGCAGCTGGGGGGGCTACGAGCAGTACTTC. Protein product: CASSWGGYEQYF.

This clonotype is medium-sized. The chain recombines TRBV4-1 with TRBJ1-2; the match to TRBD1 covers 9 bases. V lost 2 bases and J lost 4; bases outside the gene matches: 5. This CDR3 has 15 amino acids. The V gene's germline CDR1 is MGHRA and CDR2 YSYEKL. The DNA for the CDR3 is TGCGCCAGCAGCCAAAACAGGGGGCGTACCTATGGCTACACCTTC. This codes for CASSQNRGRTYGYTF.

The chain joins TRBV5-4 to TRBJ2-3; possibly TRBD2 for D (6 bases). The CDR3 loop spans 14 amino acids. V was trimmed by 3 bases and J by 4 bases, leaving 12 bases between them. Germline V gives CDR1 SGHNT, CDR2 YYREEE (reference sequence). CDR3 loop: CASSSEGTPDTQYF. The CDR3 region has the DNA TGTGCCAGCAGCTCGGAGGGGACCCCAGATACGCAGTATTTT. Full variable domain (remainder filled in from reference TRBV5-4 and TRBJ2-3): ETGVTQSPTHLIKTRGQQVTLRCSSQSGHNTVSWYQQALGQGPQFIFQYYREEENGRGNFPPRFSGLQFPNYSSELNVNALELDDSALYLCASSSEGTPDTQYFGPGTRLTVL.

This clonotype ranks as medium-sized (0.01 to 0.1%). The chain recombines TRBV20-1 with TRBJ2-3; the match to TRBD2 covers 8 bases. Looked up from germline, CDR1 is DFQATT and CDR2 is SNEGSKA (reference sequence). CDR3 size: 14 residues. V lost 4 bases and J lost 2; bases outside the gene matches: 5. Here the CDR3 reads CSAKLAGNTDTQYF. CDR3 sequence (DNA): TGCAGTGCTAAGTTAGCGGGGAACACAGATACGCAGTATTTT.

The chain couples TRBV7-8 to TRBJ2-7; 7 bases agree with TRBD2. V lost 5 bases to trimming and J lost 6 bases; unmatched junction nucleotides: 13. The V gene's germline CDR1 is SGHVS and CDR2 FQNEAQ. The CDR3 runs to 15 residues. The CDR3 DNA is TGTGCCAGCAGCCAAAGGCGTGGCGGGGGAATCGAGCAGTACTTC. It yields the protein CASSQRRGGGIEQYF.

In its sample, this clonotype ranks as medium-sized. V usage is TRBV7-2 and J usage is TRBJ1-2, with 9 positions matching TRBD1. Germline V gene data show CDR1 as SGHTA and CDR2 as FQGNSA. With 5 bases clipped from V and 5 bases from J, the junction kept 9 bases outside the gene matches. This CDR3 is built from 15 residues. This chain's CDR3 is CASSHTGGAGYGYTF. The CDR3 coding sequence is TGTGCCAGCAGCCATACAGGGGGCGCGGGATATGGCTACACCTTC.

This clonotype was detected many times. The rearrangement joins TRBV7-2 to TRBJ1-5, with D maybe TRBD1 (5 bases). The CDR3 is 14 amino acids. The ends were cut back, 5 bases at V and 5 bases at J, with 13 bases in the middle. The V gene's germline CDR1 is SGHTA and CDR2 FQGNSA. CDR3 DNA sequence: TGTGCCAGCAGCGGAAGGGGCGCTGATCAGCCCCAGCATTTT. Its protein is CASSGRGADQPQHF.

By sample share, this clonotype is medium-sized (0.01 to 0.1%). This chain links TRBV9 with TRBJ2-5; 8 nucleotides line up with TRBD2. Germline lookup yields CDR1 SGDLS and CDR2 YYNGEE. V gave up 0 bases and J gave up 5 bases; unmatched junction bases: 9. The CDR3 is 16 residues long. CDR3 DNA sequence: TGTGCCAGCAGCGTAGACTCCCGGGGGGGCCGGGAGACCCAGTACTTC. Amino acids: CASSVDSRGGRETQYF.

This clonotype is categorized as large. The genes are TRBV14 and TRBJ1-2; weak D call: TRBD1 (5 bases). CDR3 length: 16 amino acids. Germline CDR1 and CDR2: SGHDN and FVKESK. V lost 3 bases to trimming and J lost 3 bases, with 17 bases between them. DNA of the CDR3: TGTGCCAGCAGCCAGACGGCAGGTGGGGGAGACTATGGCTACACCTTC. This sequence encodes CASSQTAGGGDYGYTF.

This clonotype is medium-sized in the sample. The V and J genes are TRBV27 and TRBJ2-7, with D perhaps TRBD1 (5 bases). The germline V gene has CDR1 MNHEY and CDR2 SMNVEV (reference sequence). V shed 4 bases and J shed 3 bases, with 16 bases lying between them. This CDR3 spans 15 amino acids. In DNA, the CDR3 is TGTGCCAGCAGTTCCCCCCGACAGACGAACTACGAGCAGTACTTC. Its protein is CASSSPRQTNYEQYF.

At least ten counts were recorded for this clonotype. The chain has TRBV5-5 and TRBJ2-2, with D tentatively TRBD1 or TRBD2 (6 bases each). From germline, CDR1 is SGHKS and CDR2 YYEKEE (reference sequence). The ends were cut back, 7 bases at V and 6 bases at J, with 10 bases in the middle. CDR3 length: 12 amino acids. Here the CDR3 DNA reads TGTGCCAGCGAGGGGGGATCCGGGGAGCTGTTTTTT. Translation: CASEGGSGELFF.

This clonotype is classed as medium-sized. The CDR3 does not end in the conserved phenylalanine or tryptophan, so this is likely a read error. No DNA is shown, since the ends of the CDR3 on it are uncertain; the CDR3 is the one TCRdb lists. The chain employs TRBV5-6 and TRBJ1-4; TRBD1 is the table's D call and was not checked against the DNA. CDR1 and CDR2 (germline): SGHDT, YYEEEE. A total of 10 residues make up the CDR3, ends included. The CDR3 loop reads CASSLDGQPV.

This clonotype appeared many times. The V gene is TRBV20-1, the J gene TRBJ2-3; the D gene is possibly TRBD2 (6 bases). The V end was cut by 4 bases, the J end by 0 bases, with 17 bases between. This CDR3 is built from 16 residues. CDR1 is DFQATT, CDR2 SNEGSKA, per germline (reference sequence). CDR3 loop: CSATSLGTASTDTQYF. In DNA, the CDR3 is TGCAGTGCTACATCTCTCGGGACTGCGAGCACAGATACGCAGTATTTT.

By share, this clonotype counts as large (0.1 to 1%). The chain uses TRBV10-2 and TRBJ1-1, with a weak D call TRBD1 (5 bases). The CDR3 has 14 residues. Germline loops: CDR1 WSHSY, CDR2 SAAADI. Deletions cut 6 bases from V and 1 base from J, with 12 bases between. The CDR3 reads CASRPGPSNTEAFF. CDR3 DNA sequence: TGCGCCAGCAGGCCGGGACCGTCGAACACTGAAGCTTTCTTT.

This clonotype is labeled as large (0.1 to 1%). The chain links TRBV5-1 to TRBJ1-1, with TRBD1 as a possible D gene (5 bases). Germline V gives CDR1 SGHRS, CDR2 YFSETQ. The CDR3 runs to 13 residues. Deletions cut 0 bases from V and 7 bases from J, with 10 bases between. The CDR3 region has the DNA TGCGCCAGCAGCTTGGCCCCGGGGGGTGAAGCTTTCTTT. The encoded protein is CASSLAPGGEAFF.

This clonotype is medium-sized in the sample. The J gene is TRBJ2-2, the V gene TRBV7-9; D may be TRBD1 (6 bases). Deletions cut 5 bases from V and 3 bases from J, with 13 bases between. The V gene's germline CDR1 is SEHNR and CDR2 FQNEAQ (reference sequence). This CDR3 is 15 amino acids long. The CDR3 region has the DNA TGTGCCAGCAGCGCGCTACAGGGTTACACCGGGGAGCTGTTTTTT. Its protein is CASSALQGYTGELFF.

This clonotype is categorized as medium-sized (0.01 to 0.1%). The CDR3 coding sequence is TGTGCCAGCAGCGCCGGACTAGCGGGTACCTACGAGCAGTACTTC. This translates into CASSAGLAGTYEQYF. This chain links TRBV9 with TRBJ2-7; TRBD2 matches 11 bases. From germline, CDR1 is SGDLS and CDR2 YYNGEE. The CDR3 spans 15 residues. V lost 3 bases to trimming and J lost 2 bases; unmatched junction nucleotides: 4.

Here the CDR3 reads CAWSGGRKETQYF. In DNA, the CDR3 is TGTGCCTGGAGTGGGGGGAGGAAAGAGACCCAGTACTTC. The V and J genes are TRBV30 and TRBJ2-5; a weak D match, TRBD2 (6 bases). V was pared by 1 base and J by 3 bases, with 9 bases between. The CDR3 runs 13 residues. Looked up from germline, CDR1 is GTSNPN and CDR2 is SVGIG (reference sequence).

This clonotype is medium-sized in the sample. V gene TRBV7-8 combines with J gene TRBJ1-3, with TRBD1 as a possible D gene (5 bases). This CDR3 region has 15 residues. V was trimmed by 3 bases and J by 2 bases, leaving 11 bases between them. CDR1 is SGHVS, CDR2 FQNEAQ, per germline. The CDR3 nucleotides are TGTGCCAGCAGCTTGAGGGACCGAGCTGGAAACACCATATATTTT. Encoded protein: CASSLRDRAGNTIYF.

By its share, this clonotype is medium-sized (0.01 to 0.1%). The rearrangement uses TRBV10-3 and TRBJ2-3, with a possible D match to TRBD2 (5 bases). Between the trimmed V and J ends, which lost 5 bases and 4 bases, there was a span of 10 bases. The CDR3 sequence is 13 residues long. Germline CDR1 ENHRY, CDR2 SYGVKD. CDR3 loop: CAISSVSADTQYF. In DNA, the CDR3 is TGTGCCATCAGTAGTGTTAGCGCAGATACGCAGTATTTT.

This chain joins TRBV6-5 and TRBJ1-6; a weak D match, TRBD1 (6 bases). Deletions cut 4 bases from V and 4 bases from J, with 11 bases between. This CDR3 contains 15 residues. CDR1 and CDR2 from the germline V gene are MNHEY and SVGAGI. The CDR3: CASSWGDMYNSPLHF. The DNA of the CDR3 is TGTGCCAGCAGTTGGGGGGACATGTATAATTCACCCCTCCACTTT.